The 16 T cell receptor beta chains below were found in one sample sequenced in a study of tumor-infiltrating lymphocytes in primary liver carcinoma. Synthesis of TCR beta cDNA was carried out from 500 ng total RNA with a constant-region primer. What produced the TCR beta libraries was three nested multiplex PCR rounds using slightly modified ARM-PCR. A C-beta reverse primer was combined with TRBV1-TRBV30 forward primers in the first two PCR rounds, and each round had approximately 10 cycles. TCRdb itself ran the multiplex PCR reads through MiXCR, one entry per CDR3 protein. The sample holds about 99,000 distinct CDR3 sequences, 55% to 75% seen once. Co-extraction of both nucleic acids (RNA and DNA) used roughly 18-32 mg of unsorted bulk tissue. Sample: liver tumor tissue from sampling region 5. Specified subset: tumor region T5, tumor centre. These receptors were taken from a woman aged 55 to 70 with primary liver carcinoma and hepatitis B virus infection.

About this clonotype: At one of its ends the junction is not consistent with the germline gene, which may arise from a read error. V usage is TRBV11-3 and J usage is TRBJ1-3; D gene uncertain. The CDR3 has 13 residues. Germline assignment: CDR1 SGHNT and CDR2 YENEEA. Here the CDR3 reads CASRDDPGNIIYF. Here the CDR3 DNA reads TGTGCCAGCAGAGATGACCCTGGAAACATCATATATTTT.

The chain has TRBV25-1 and TRBJ2-7, with D maybe TRBD1 (5 bases). The CDR3 contains 15 residues. The germline gives CDR1 MGHDK, CDR2 SYGVNS. The ends were cut back, 5 bases at V and 4 bases at J, with 18 bases in the middle. The CDR3 DNA is TGTGCCAGCAGTCAGGGCCGGGCCTTTGGATACGAGCAGTACTTC. Protein sequence: CASSQGRAFGYEQYF.

The CDR3 reads CAISDGDTEAFF. The CDR3 DNA sequence: TGTGCCATCAGTGACGGGGACACTGAAGCTTTCTTT. The V call is TRBV10-3, the J call TRBJ1-1; D remains unclear. Per germline, CDR1 ENHRY and CDR2 SYGVKD. CDR3 length: 12 amino acids. Between the trimmed V and J ends, which lost 3 bases and 3 bases, there was a span of 5 bases.

This clonotype turned up a few times. The chain carries TRBV24-1 and TRBJ2-3; 13 nucleotides agree with TRBD2. This CDR3 has 18 amino acids. Germline lookup yields CDR1 KGHDR and CDR2 SFDVKD. Germline trimming cut 4 bases from V and 5 bases from J; bases unmatched to any gene: 11. CDR3 DNA: TGTGCCACCAGTGACCCGACGGGCGGGACTAGCGGGAAAGATACGCAGTATTTT. This sequence encodes CATSDPTGGTSGKDTQYF.

Comments on this clonotype: The junction departs from germline at one end; a sequencing error may be responsible. The rearrangement links TRBV5-1 to TRBJ2-3, with D perhaps matching TRBD2 (5 bases). The CDR3 is 15 amino acids. CDR1 is SGHRS and CDR2 is YFSETQ in the germline V gene. The CDR3 is CASSPTIGITDTQYF. The CDR3 nucleotides read TGCGCCAGCAGCCCGACTATCGGGATTACCGATACGCAATATTTT.

To note about this clonotype: This may be a read error: a much more frequent sequence differs by one nucleotide. The chain links TRBV4-2 to TRBJ2-6; D is undetermined. Germline V CDR1 and CDR2: LGHNA, YNFKEQ. CDR3 size: 15 residues. This chain's CDR3 is CASNQDNSGANVLTF. Here the CDR3 DNA reads TGTGCCAGCAACCAAGACAACTCTGGGGCCAACGTCCTGACTTTC.

In regard to this clonotype: Relative to the germline gene, one junction end is altered; a read error may explain this. The gene calls are TRBV4-2 and TRBJ2-7; 10 nucleotides agree with TRBD2. The CDR3 runs to 16 residues. Germline V gene lookup returns CDR1 LGHNA and CDR2 YNFKEQ. CDR3 loop: CACSLGTSVRVNEQYF. The CDR3 nucleotides are TGCGCCTGCAGCCTCGGGACTAGCGTGAGGGTCAACGAGCAGTACTTC.

The rearrangement joins TRBV28 to TRBJ1-2; 9 bases line up with TRBD1. The length of the CDR3 is 15 residues. After removal of 6 bases from V and 9 bases from J, the junction contained 14 bases not matched to a gene. Germline CDR1 reads MDHEN; CDR2 reads SYDVKM. The CDR3 coding sequence is TGTGCCAGCAGCCAATGGGACAGGGATAGTGGGCGCTACACCTTC. This encodes CASSQWDRDSGRYTF.

For this clonotype: This likely comes from a read error, as the CDR3 has no conserved phenylalanine or tryptophan at its end. The rearrangement uses TRBV12-3 or TRBV12-4 and TRBJ1-1; D possibly corresponds to TRBD1 (5 bases). Trimming stripped 1 base from V and 3 bases from J, with 12 bases between. The CDR3 has 15 amino acids. The CDR3 loop is CASSLVLGTDTEAFL. The CDR3 DNA sequence: TGTGCCAGCAGTTTAGTTCTTGGGACCGACACTGAAGCTTTCTTA.

On this clonotype itself: A much bigger clone sits one base away, suggesting this may be a read error. The chain couples TRBV28 to TRBJ2-7, with 8 nucleotides matching TRBD1. The CDR3 sequence is 15 residues long. Unmatched junction bases numbered 10, after V lost 6 bases and J lost 3 bases. Germline values: CDR1 MDHEN, CDR2 SYDVKM. The CDR3: CASRETETGVYEQYF. In DNA form, the CDR3 reads TGTGCCAGCAGAGAGACTGAGACAGGGGTCTACGAGCAGTACTTC.

This clonotype was picked up one time. This CDR3 fails to terminate in the conserved phenylalanine or tryptophan, so it likely reflects a read error. The chain is built from TRBV4-2 and TRBJ2-1, with TRBD2 identical over 9 bases. Germline V gene data show CDR1 as LGHNA and CDR2 as YNFKEQ. This CDR3 contains 16 residues. V lost 5 bases, J lost 7 bases, and 12 bases stayed unmatched. CDR3 sequence: CASSTRESGRKNEQFI. The DNA for the CDR3 is TGTGCCAGCAGCACGAGGGAAAGCGGGAGGAAAAATGAGCAGTTCATT.

Worth noting for this clonotype: A read error may account for a junction end that differs from germline. The rearrangement joins TRBV11-2 to TRBJ2-3, with D possibly matching TRBD2 (5 bases). Germline V gene sequence: CDR1 SGHAT, CDR2 FQNNGV. This CDR3 contains 14 residues. In DNA form, the CDR3 reads TGTGCCAGCAGCCTAGCTCCACAACCAGAAACGCAGTATTTT. This translates into CASSLAPQPETQYF.

This CDR3 reads CASSLGLGGTDTQYF. The CDR3, as DNA: TGTGCCAGCAGCTTGGGGCTGGGAGGCACAGATACGCAGTATTTT. This chain joins TRBV11-2 and TRBJ2-3; D is tentatively TRBD1 or TRBD2 (5 bases each). This CDR3 is 15 amino acids long. Germline lookup yields CDR1 SGHAT and CDR2 FQNNGV. V was cut by 3 bases and J by 1 base, with 11 bases left in between.

With respect to this clonotype: A single base separates this from a much larger clone, so it may be a read error. The rearrangement uses TRBV4-1 and TRBJ1-2; D is uncertain. This CDR3 contains 15 residues. CDR1 and CDR2 from the germline V gene are MGHRA and YSYEKL. CDR3 nucleotides: TGCTCCAGCGGCCAACCCGCTCGGACCACTGATGGCTACACCTTC. Translating it yields CSSGQPARTTDGYTF.

This clonotype was seen ten or more times. The J gene is TRBJ1-2, the V gene TRBV6-1, with a weak D call TRBD1 (5 bases). The CDR3 consists of 18 residues. V lost 3 bases to trimming and J lost 6 bases, with 26 bases between them. From germline, CDR1 is MNHNS and CDR2 SASEGT. This CDR3 reads CASSDHLRRGSSKDGYTF. The CDR3 coding sequence is TGTGCCAGCAGTGACCACCTTCGGAGGGGAAGTAGTAAGGATGGCTACACCTTC.

This clonotype was counted only a few times. The rearrangement joins TRBV20-1 to TRBJ2-1; D uncertain. Trimming left V 1 base short and J 4 bases short, with 11 bases between. This CDR3 comprises 14 residues. CDR1 is DFQATT, CDR2 SNEGSKA, per germline (reference sequence). CDR3 bases: TGCAGTGCTAGAGCTAGGTCTGGGTACAATGAGCAGTTCTTC. Translation: CSARARSGYNEQFF.